This T cell receptor beta chain emerged from a study of blood T cell repertoires in COVID-19. The wider study: Donors in the United States, Italy and Spain gave samples during acute or convalescent COVID-19.

Cohort 3 recovery required two negative PCRs, clearance, or symptom resolution. Libraries were prepared by immunoSEQ multiplex PCR; TCRdb keeps only in-frame clonotypes and omits some of them. The data hold 260,000 or so clones, with 85% observed a single time. V was pared by 5 bases and J by 7 bases, with 11 bases between. The CDR3 length is 12 residues. The germline V gene encodes CDR1 SGHTS and CDR2 YDEGEE. The chain uses TRBV5-8 and TRBJ2-3; maybe TRBD2 (5 bases). The specimen was PBMCs or T cells enriched from blood (not recorded which). This receptor was identified in a woman aged 50 to 60 who had recovered from COVID-19. Here the CDR3 reads CASRLLVHTQYF. For the CDR3, the DNA is TGTGCCAGCAGACTACTAGTACATACGCAGTATTTT.